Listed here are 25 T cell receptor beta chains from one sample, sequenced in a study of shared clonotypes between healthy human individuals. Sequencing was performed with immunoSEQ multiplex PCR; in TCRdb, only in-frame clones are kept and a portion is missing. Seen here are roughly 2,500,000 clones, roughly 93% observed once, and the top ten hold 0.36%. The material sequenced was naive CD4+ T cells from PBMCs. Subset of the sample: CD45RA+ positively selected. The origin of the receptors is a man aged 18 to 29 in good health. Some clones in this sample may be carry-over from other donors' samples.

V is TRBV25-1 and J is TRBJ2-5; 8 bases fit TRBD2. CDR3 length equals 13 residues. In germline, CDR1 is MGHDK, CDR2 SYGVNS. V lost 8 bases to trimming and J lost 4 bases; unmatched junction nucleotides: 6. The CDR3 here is CASAGLERETQYF. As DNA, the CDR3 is TGTGCCAGCGCGGGACTAGAGAGAGAGACCCAGTACTTC.

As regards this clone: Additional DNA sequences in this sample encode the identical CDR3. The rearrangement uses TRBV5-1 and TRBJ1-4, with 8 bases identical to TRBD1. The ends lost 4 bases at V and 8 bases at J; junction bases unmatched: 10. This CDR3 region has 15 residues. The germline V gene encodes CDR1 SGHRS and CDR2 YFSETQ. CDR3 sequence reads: CASSPGQGGNEKLFF. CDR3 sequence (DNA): TGCGCCAGCAGCCCCGGACAGGGAGGAAACGAAAAACTGTTTTTT.

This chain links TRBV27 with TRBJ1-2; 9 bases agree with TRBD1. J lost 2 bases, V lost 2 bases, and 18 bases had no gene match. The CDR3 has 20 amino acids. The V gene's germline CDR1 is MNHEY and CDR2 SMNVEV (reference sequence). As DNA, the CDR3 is TGTGCCAGCAGTTTACGTTACTTGCCTTTGGACAGGGGATACAACTATGGCTACACCTTC. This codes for CASSLRYLPLDRGYNYGYTF.

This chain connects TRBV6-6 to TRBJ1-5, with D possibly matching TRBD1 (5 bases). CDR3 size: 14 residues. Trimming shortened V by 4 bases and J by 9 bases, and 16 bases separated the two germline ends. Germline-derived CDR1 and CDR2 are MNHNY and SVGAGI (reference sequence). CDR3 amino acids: CASSFKQVRGPQHF. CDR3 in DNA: TGTGCCAGCAGTTTTAAACAGGTCCGGGGGCCCCAGCATTTT.

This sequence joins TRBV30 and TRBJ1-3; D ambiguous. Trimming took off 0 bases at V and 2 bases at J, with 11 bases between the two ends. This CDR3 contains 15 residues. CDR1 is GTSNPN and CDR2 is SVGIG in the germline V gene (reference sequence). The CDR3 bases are TGTGCCTGGAGTGTGGCACCGGCCGCTGGAAACACCATATATTTT. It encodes CAWSVAPAAGNTIYF.

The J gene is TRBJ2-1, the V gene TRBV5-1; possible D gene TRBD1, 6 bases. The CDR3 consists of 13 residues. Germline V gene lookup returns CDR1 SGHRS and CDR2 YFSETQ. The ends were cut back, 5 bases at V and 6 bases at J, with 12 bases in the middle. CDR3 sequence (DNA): TGCGCCAGCAGGCCGGACAGTACCAATGAGCAGTTCTTC. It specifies CASRPDSTNEQFF.

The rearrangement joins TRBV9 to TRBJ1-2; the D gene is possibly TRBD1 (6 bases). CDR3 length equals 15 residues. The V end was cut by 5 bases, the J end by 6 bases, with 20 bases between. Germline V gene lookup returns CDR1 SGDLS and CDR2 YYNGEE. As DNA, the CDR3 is TGTGCCAGCAGTCCTACCGAGGGGGGCGCGGATGGCTACACCTTC. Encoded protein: CASSPTEGGADGYTF.

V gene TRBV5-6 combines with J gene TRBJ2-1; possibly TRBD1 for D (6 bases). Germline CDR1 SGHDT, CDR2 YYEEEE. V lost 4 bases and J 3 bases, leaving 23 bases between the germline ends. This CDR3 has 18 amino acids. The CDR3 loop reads CASSRNPLQGPVYNEQFF. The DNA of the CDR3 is TGTGCCAGCAGCCGAAACCCCCTCCAGGGGCCTGTCTACAATGAGCAGTTCTTC.

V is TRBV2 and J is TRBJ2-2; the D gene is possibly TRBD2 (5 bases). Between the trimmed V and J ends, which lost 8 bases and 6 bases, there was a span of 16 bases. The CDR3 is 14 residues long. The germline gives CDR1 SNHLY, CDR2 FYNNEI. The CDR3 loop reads CASSRERNPGELFF. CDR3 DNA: TGTGCCAGCTCGAGGGAAAGGAATCCCGGGGAGCTGTTTTTT.

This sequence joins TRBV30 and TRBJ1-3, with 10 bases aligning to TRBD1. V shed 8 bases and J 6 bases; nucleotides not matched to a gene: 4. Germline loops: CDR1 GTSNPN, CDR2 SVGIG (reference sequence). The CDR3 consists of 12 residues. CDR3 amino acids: CAGGQGINTIYF. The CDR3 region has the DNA TGTGCCGGGGGACAGGGGATAAACACCATATATTTT.

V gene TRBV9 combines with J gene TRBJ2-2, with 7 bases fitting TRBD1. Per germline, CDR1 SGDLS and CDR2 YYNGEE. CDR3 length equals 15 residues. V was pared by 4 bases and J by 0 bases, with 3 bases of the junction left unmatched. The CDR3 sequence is CASSTGTANTGELFF. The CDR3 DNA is TGTGCCAGCAGCACGGGGACAGCGAACACCGGGGAGCTGTTTTTT.

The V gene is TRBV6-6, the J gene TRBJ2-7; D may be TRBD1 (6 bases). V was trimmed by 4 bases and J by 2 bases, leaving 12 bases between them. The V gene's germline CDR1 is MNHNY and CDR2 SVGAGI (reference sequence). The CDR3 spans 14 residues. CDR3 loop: CASSSPGDTYEQYF. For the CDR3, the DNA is TGTGCCAGCAGTTCCCCAGGGGATACCTACGAGCAGTACTTC.

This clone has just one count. CDR3 coding DNA: TGTGCCAGCAGTTCAGGGGACTTTAGCAATCAGCCCCAGCATTTT. It codes for CASSSGDFSNQPQHF. The chain is built from TRBV28 and TRBJ1-5; D is perhaps TRBD1 (6 bases). This CDR3 region has 15 residues. Between the trimmed V and J ends, which lost 4 bases and 0 bases, there was a span of 10 bases. Germline V gene sequence: CDR1 MDHEN, CDR2 SYDVKM.

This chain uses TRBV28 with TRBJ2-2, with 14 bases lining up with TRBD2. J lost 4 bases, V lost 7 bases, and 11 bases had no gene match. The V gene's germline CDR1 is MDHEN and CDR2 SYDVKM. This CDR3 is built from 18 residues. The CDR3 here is CASKTTSGRAVGTGELFF. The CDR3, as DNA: TGTGCCAGCAAAACGACTAGCGGGAGGGCCGTCGGCACCGGGGAGCTGTTTTTT.

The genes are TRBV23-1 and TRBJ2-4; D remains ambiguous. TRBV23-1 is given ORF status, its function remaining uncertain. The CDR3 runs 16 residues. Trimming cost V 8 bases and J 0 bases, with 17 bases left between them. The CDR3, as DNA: TGCGCCAGCCTTCCCCCGTGGAAGGTAGCCAAAAACATTCAGTACTTC. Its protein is CASLPPWKVAKNIQYF.

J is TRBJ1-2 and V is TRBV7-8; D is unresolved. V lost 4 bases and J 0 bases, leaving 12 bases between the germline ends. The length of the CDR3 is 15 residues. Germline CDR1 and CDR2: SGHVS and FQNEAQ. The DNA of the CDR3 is TGTGCCAGCAGCTCAAACGCATCTCCTAACTATGGCTACACCTTC. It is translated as CASSSNASPNYGYTF.

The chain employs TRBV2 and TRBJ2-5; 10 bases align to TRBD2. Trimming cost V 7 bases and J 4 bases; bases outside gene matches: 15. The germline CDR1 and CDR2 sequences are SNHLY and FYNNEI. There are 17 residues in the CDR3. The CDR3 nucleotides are TGTGCCAGCACTCGGTCTGGAGCGGGAGGGCCGGGAGAGACCCAGTACTTC. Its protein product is CASTRSGAGGPGETQYF.

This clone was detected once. The CDR3 spells CASSRGQGARDYGYTF. CDR3 sequence (DNA): TGTGCCAGCAGCCGAGGACAGGGGGCGCGGGACTATGGCTACACCTTC. The V and J genes are TRBV14 and TRBJ1-2, with 11 bases aligning to TRBD1. Germline CDR1 SGHDN, CDR2 FVKESK. The CDR3 loop spans 16 amino acids. The V gene end was trimmed by 4 bases and the J gene end by 3 bases; junction bases not matched to a gene: 7.

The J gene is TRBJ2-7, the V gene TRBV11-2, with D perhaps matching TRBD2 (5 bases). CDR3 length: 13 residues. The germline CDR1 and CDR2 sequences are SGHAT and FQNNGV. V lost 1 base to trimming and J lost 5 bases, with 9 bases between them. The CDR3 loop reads CASSLVVGDEQYF. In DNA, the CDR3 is TGTGCCAGCAGCTTAGTGGTGGGAGACGAGCAGTACTTC.

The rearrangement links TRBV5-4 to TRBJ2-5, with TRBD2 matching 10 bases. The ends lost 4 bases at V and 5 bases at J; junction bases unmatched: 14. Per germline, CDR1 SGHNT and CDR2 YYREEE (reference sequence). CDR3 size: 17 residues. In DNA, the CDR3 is TGTGCCAGCAGCGAACTTTCCGGGACTAGCGCGTGGGAGACCCAGTACTTC. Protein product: CASSELSGTSAWETQYF.

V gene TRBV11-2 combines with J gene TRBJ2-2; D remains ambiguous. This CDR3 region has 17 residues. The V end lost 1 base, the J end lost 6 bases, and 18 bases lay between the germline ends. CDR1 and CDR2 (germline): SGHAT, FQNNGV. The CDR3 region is CASSLVSSISPAGELFF. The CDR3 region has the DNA TGTGCCAGCAGCTTAGTTTCGTCAATCTCACCGGCCGGGGAGCTGTTTTTT.

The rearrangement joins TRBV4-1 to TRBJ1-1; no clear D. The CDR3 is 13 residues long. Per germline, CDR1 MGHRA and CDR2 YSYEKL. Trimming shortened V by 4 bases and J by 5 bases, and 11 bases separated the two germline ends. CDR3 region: CASSRVPGTEAFF. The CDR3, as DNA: TGCGCCAGCAGCCGTGTCCCGGGGACTGAAGCTTTCTTT.

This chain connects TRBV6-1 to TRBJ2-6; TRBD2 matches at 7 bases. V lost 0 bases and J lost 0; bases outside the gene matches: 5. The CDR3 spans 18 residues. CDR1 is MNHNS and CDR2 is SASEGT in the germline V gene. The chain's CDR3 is CASSEAAGGFSGANVLTF. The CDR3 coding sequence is TGTGCCAGCAGTGAAGCCGCCGGGGGGTTCTCTGGGGCCAACGTCCTGACTTTC.

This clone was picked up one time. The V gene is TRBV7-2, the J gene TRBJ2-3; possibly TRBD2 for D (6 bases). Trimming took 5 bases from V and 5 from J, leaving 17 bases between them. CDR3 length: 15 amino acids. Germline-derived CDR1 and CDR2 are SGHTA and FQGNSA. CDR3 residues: CASSRQRDFGDTQYF. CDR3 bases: TGTGCCAGCAGCCGACAACGGGACTTTGGAGATACGCAGTATTTT.

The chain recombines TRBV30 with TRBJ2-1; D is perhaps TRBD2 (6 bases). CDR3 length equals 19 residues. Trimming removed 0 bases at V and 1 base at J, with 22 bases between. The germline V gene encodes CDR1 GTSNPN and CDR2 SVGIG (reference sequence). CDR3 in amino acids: CAWSVFRRSGETSYNEQFF. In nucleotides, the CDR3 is TGTGCCTGGAGTGTATTTCGTCGTTCGGGGGAAACATCCTACAATGAGCAGTTCTTC.